These 12 T cell receptor beta chains originate from one sample sequenced in a study of blood T cell repertoires in COVID-19. The repertoire was sequenced with immunoSEQ multiplex PCR; TCRdb's copy has only in-frame clones and lacks some. This table holds about 200,000 clones, about 90% found once. Material: peripheral blood. The origin of the receptors is a man aged 25 to 40 with acute or convalescent COVID-19.

The rearrangement uses TRBV30 and TRBJ1-4; D possibly corresponds to TRBD1 (6 bases). CDR3 length: 15 amino acids. The ends were cut back, 3 bases at V and 4 bases at J, with 15 bases in the middle. In germline, CDR1 is GTSNPN, CDR2 SVGIG (reference sequence). CDR3 sequence reads: CAWSSGQTINEKLFF. The CDR3 nucleotides are TGTGCCTGGAGCTCTGGACAGACGATTAATGAAAAACTGTTTTTT.

The V call is TRBV28, the J call TRBJ1-2; tentatively, D is TRBD1 (5 bases). This CDR3 has 11 residues. V gave up 2 bases and J gave up 14 bases, with 12 bases separating them. Germline V gene lookup returns CDR1 MDHEN and CDR2 SYDVKM. For the CDR3, the DNA is TGTGCCAGCAGTTTAGGCGGGGCGAGGACCTTC. Residues: CASSLGGARTF.

This chain joins TRBV5-4 and TRBJ2-7; D gene uncertain. The CDR3 extends over 15 amino acids. Deletions cut 3 bases from V and 0 bases from J, with 13 bases between. Germline values: CDR1 SGHNT, CDR2 YYREEE (reference sequence). CDR3 in DNA: TGTGCCAGCAGCTCTAAAGACCGGAGCTCCTACGAGCAGTACTTC. It encodes CASSSKDRSSYEQYF.

The V call is TRBV30, the J call TRBJ2-7; no definite D call. This CDR3 has 12 residues. V was clipped by 2 bases and J by 6 bases, with 11 bases between them. Germline CDR1 and CDR2: GTSNPN and SVGIG (reference sequence). Here the CDR3 DNA reads TGTGCCTGGAGTCAGAGGTTCGTCGAGCAGTACTTC. Protein product: CAWSQRFVEQYF. Variable domain in full (rest from reference TRBV30 and TRBJ2-7): SQTIHQWPATLVQPVGSPLSLECTVEGTSNPNLYWYRQAAGRGLQLLFYSVGIGQISSEVPQNLSASRPQDRQFILSSKKLLLSDSGFYLCAWSQRFVEQYFGPGTRLTVT.

This clone was seen once. The rearrangement joins TRBV5-1 to TRBJ2-3; 15 nucleotides agree with TRBD2. Per germline, CDR1 SGHRS and CDR2 YFSETQ. This CDR3 comprises 17 residues. V was pared by 5 bases and J by 3 bases, with 7 bases of the junction left unmatched. CDR3 sequence: CASRPGLAGGRTDTQYF. CDR3 coding DNA: TGCGCCAGCAGGCCTGGACTAGCGGGAGGGAGGACAGATACGCAGTATTTT.

This chain joins TRBV7-3 and TRBJ2-2; 7 bases are a match to TRBD1. Germline loops: CDR1 SGHTA, CDR2 FQGTGA. This CDR3 has 15 residues. V dropped 5 bases and J dropped 4; count of bases not matched to a gene: 7. CDR3 DNA: TGTGCCAGCAGCCGACAGGGACCCCCCACCGGGGAGCTGTTTTTT. It specifies CASSRQGPPTGELFF.

This chain links TRBV3-1 (or the pseudogene TRBV3-2) with TRBJ2-1; TRBD1 aligns across 7 bases. Per the germline V gene, CDR1 is LGHDT and CDR2 is YNNKEL (reference sequence). This CDR3 is built from 18 residues. V was clipped by 0 bases and J by 0 bases; unmatched bases: 8. The CDR3 DNA follows: TGTGCCAGCAGCCAAGACTCCATCAGGGGGATCTCCTACAATGAGCAGTTCTTC. Translated, it gives CASSQDSIRGISYNEQFF.

The genes are TRBV28 and TRBJ1-1, with D unclear. Germline CDR1 and CDR2: MDHEN and SYDVKM. The V end was cut by 3 bases, the J end by 0 bases, with 8 bases between. CDR3 length: 14 residues. The CDR3 DNA sequence: TGTGCCAGCAGTTTTACGAGAATGAACACTGAAGCTTTCTTT. Residues: CASSFTRMNTEAFF.

This chain connects TRBV4-1 to TRBJ1-5; D gene unclear. V was cut by 8 bases and J by 2 bases, with 13 bases left in between. Germline V CDR1 and CDR2: MGHRA, YSYEKL. The CDR3 contains 14 residues. The DNA of the CDR3 is TGCGCCAGCCGGGAAGGACTAGGCAATCAGCCCCAGCATTTT. This translates into CASREGLGNQPQHF.

J is TRBJ1-4 and V is TRBV5-1; D unclear. The germline V gene encodes CDR1 SGHRS and CDR2 YFSETQ. Deletions cut 5 bases from V and 8 bases from J, with 13 bases between. The CDR3 runs 13 residues. The CDR3 DNA reads TGCGCCAGCAGGGCCACGTCCGGGGAAAAACTGTTTTTT. Translated, it gives CASRATSGEKLFF.

This clone was detected a few times. The rearrangement joins TRBV27 to TRBJ1-2, with TRBD1 matching 7 bases. CDR1 is MNHEY and CDR2 is SMNVEV in the germline V gene (reference sequence). The CDR3 loop spans 14 amino acids. J lost 1 base, V lost 6 bases, and 5 bases had no gene match. CDR3 sequence: CASRRQGINYGYTF. CDR3 DNA sequence: TGTGCCAGCAGACGACAGGGAATTAACTATGGCTACACCTTC.

This clone was found once. This rearrangement joins TRBV28 to TRBJ2-7; D might be TRBD1 (5 bases). Germline V CDR1 and CDR2: MDHEN, SYDVKM. This CDR3 spans 13 amino acids. The V end lost 3 bases, the J end lost 5 bases, and 11 bases lay between the germline ends. The CDR3 here is CASSFEGVHEQYF. The CDR3 bases are TGTGCCAGCAGTTTCGAAGGGGTCCACGAGCAGTACTTC.